The 13 T cell receptor beta chains reported below all come from one sample, sequenced in a study of CXCR3-negative and CXCR3-positive naive CD8 T cells. General study findings and limits: TRB CDR3s of CXCR3-positive naive cells were more hydrophobic than those of CXCR3-negative naive cells.

Their target antigens are unknown. 5' RACE that incorporated UMI labels was used to prepare the TRB cDNA libraries. TCRdb reworked the 5' RACE reads into one entry per CDR3 protein, no DNA. The table for this sample gives 65,000 to 90,000 distinct CDR3 sequences. The sample consisted of naive CXCR3+ CD8+ T cells from blood. Subset denoted: CD45RO-CCR7+CD27+CD95- naive CD8+ T cells expressing CXCR3 (TNR3+). Receptor source: a human donor in good health. Some clones in this sample may be carry-over from other donors' samples.

The rearrangement joins TRBV27 to TRBJ1-1. Germline CDR1 MNHEY, CDR2 SMNVEV (reference sequence). The CDR3 consists of 12 residues. The CDR3 reads CASSSGGSGAFF.

The V gene is TRBV20-1, the J gene TRBJ1-2. Per the germline V gene, CDR1 is DFQATT and CDR2 is SNEGSKA (reference sequence). The CDR3 covers 12 residues. CDR3 protein: CSAREGSYGYTF.

The chain uses TRBV14 and TRBJ2-7; TCRdb returns TRBD1, unconfirmable since there is no DNA. The germline V gene encodes CDR1 SGHDN and CDR2 FVKESK. CDR3 length equals 13 residues. The CDR3 reads CASSQQGAHEQYF.

The genes are TRBV7-9 and TRBJ2-1; the D gene TCRdb calls, TRBD2, cannot be checked with no DNA. Germline V gene data show CDR1 as SEHNR and CDR2 as FQNEAQ (reference sequence). The CDR3 is made up of 15 amino acids. The CDR3 region is CASSLPGLAANEQFF.

The chain is built from TRBV6-6 and TRBJ1-5. Germline-derived CDR1 and CDR2 are MNHNY and SVGAGI (reference sequence). The CDR3 runs to 14 residues. CDR3 loop: CASSYGGGDQPQHF.

The rearrangement joins TRBV5-1 to TRBJ1-2. Germline V gene lookup returns CDR1 SGHRS and CDR2 YFSETQ. The CDR3 sequence is 11 residues long. The CDR3 is CASRDNYGYTF.

The chain is built from TRBV7-9 and TRBJ1-1; TCRdb reports TRBD1, a call that lacks DNA to check it against. The CDR3 has 15 residues. Germline loops: CDR1 SEHNR, CDR2 FQNEAQ (reference sequence). The CDR3: CASSPRTAKNTEAFF.

The rearrangement joins TRBV6-6 to TRBJ2-7; the TRBD2 assignment by TCRdb is unverifiable without DNA. CDR1 and CDR2 from the germline V gene are MNHNY and SVGAGI (reference sequence). The CDR3 covers 15 residues. This chain's CDR3 is CASSGGASGAHEQYF.

This chain uses TRBV6-4 with TRBJ1-1. Germline V CDR1 and CDR2: MRHNA, SNTAGT. CDR3 size: 11 residues. The CDR3 is CASRDTLAAFF.

The chain couples TRBV20-1 to TRBJ2-6; TCRdb proposes TRBD1, but this gene call is untestable without DNA. The germline CDR1 and CDR2 sequences are DFQATT and SNEGSKA (reference sequence). CDR3 length: 15 residues. The CDR3 sequence: CSASGRSSGANVLTF.

The chain is built from TRBV7-2 and TRBJ2-7. Germline V CDR1 and CDR2: SGHTA, FQGNSA. This CDR3 is built from 11 residues. CDR3 region: CASSLALEQYF. The full variable domain, with the rest looked up from reference TRBV7-2 and TRBJ2-7, is GAGVSQSPSNKVTEKGKDVELRCDPISGHTALYWYRQSLGQGLEFLIYFQGNSAPDKSGLPSDRFSAERTGGSVSTLTIQRTQQEDSAVYLCASSLALEQYFGPGTRLTVT.

This chain joins TRBV2 and TRBJ2-5; the D gene TCRdb calls, TRBD2, cannot be checked with no DNA. Germline CDR1 reads SNHLY; CDR2 reads FYNNEI. The CDR3 has 14 residues. This CDR3 reads CASKSGRARETQYF.

Here the CDR3 reads CSARLPDRVTEAFF. The V call is TRBV20-1, the J call TRBJ1-1; no DNA is available, so the TRBD1 call from TCRdb remains unchecked. CDR3 size: 14 residues. Germline values: CDR1 DFQATT, CDR2 SNEGSKA (reference sequence).